This T cell receptor (beta chain) was recorded in a study of CD8 T cells in Susac syndrome. In blood CD8+ and CD4+ T cells, TCR beta underwent sequencing. Negative isolation was used for CD8+ and CD4+ T cells, and FACS enrichment was applied to TEMRA cells. After extraction with the RNeasy kit, roughly 0.45 to 1 ug of the RNA was reverse transcribed using random hexamers. A multiplex approach, immunoSEQ multiplex PCR, amplified TCR beta CDR3 across 54 Vbeta and 13 Jbeta. TCRdb recomputed calls from the immunoSEQ multiplex PCR reads with MiXCR, one row per CDR3 protein. The repertoire holds about 190,000 distinct CDR3 sequences, about 93% seen once, with around 0.096% in the top ten. Germline CDR1 LNHDA, CDR2 SQIVND (reference sequence). CDR3 length: 13 amino acids. Trimming took 3 bases from V and 3 from J, leaving 9 bases between them.

Sequencing was performed on CD4+ T cells from PBMCs. This TCR derives from a human donor in good health. V gene TRBV19 combines with J gene TRBJ2-7; D gene uncertain. The CDR3 coding sequence is TGTGCCAGTAGTATCGTCGCAGGCTACGAGCAGTACGTC. Protein sequence: CASSIVAGYEQYV.